This T cell receptor beta chain emerged from a study of blood T cell repertoires in COVID-19. Background on the study: The origin of the acute and convalescent COVID-19 samples was the United States, Italy and Spain. PBMCs, B-cell-depleted T cells, or T cells were the source of the cDNA or gDNA that made up the material.

The CDR3 runs 13 residues. The junction had 0 bases not matched to a gene; V was cut back by 3 bases and J by 2 bases. CDR1 and CDR2 (germline): KGHSH, LQKENI. Authors' processing steps: Reference gene primer amplification yielded estimated nucleated cell counts. Sequencing was performed with immunoSEQ multiplex PCR; in TCRdb, only in-frame clones are kept and a portion is missing. The V and J calls and clone size are taken from that table; D and trimming were inferred from the DNA. The sample carries fewer than 65,000 clones, roughly 90% recorded once. This TCR derives from a man over 45 with acute or convalescent COVID-19. The sequenced material came from peripheral blood. J is TRBJ2-5 and V is TRBV18; TRBD1 aligns across 7 bases. The CDR3 reads CASSPGQQETQYF. CDR3 in DNA: TGTGCCAGCTCACCGGGACAGCAAGAGACCCAGTACTTC.